These 19 T cell receptor beta chains came from one sample sequenced in a study of regulatory T cells in long-lasting Graves disease (TCRdb year 2021). Reading the label with the study, this specimen's time point is: newly diagnosed GD, antithyroid drugs for less than 3 months. RNA was extracted from PBMCs in TRIzol for both TCR sequencing and RNA sequencing. Library method: multiplex PCR. Sequencing took place on an Illumina HiSeq 4000. iRepertoire HTBI primers and Arm-PCR amplification of CDR3 regions were used to construct TCR beta libraries. TCRdb redid the processing of the public reads, applying fastp at Q25 and MiXCR, and retained in-frame beta chains. For every CDR3 protein sequence, its rows merge into one entry that carries the most common genes and DNA. Counted in this sample were 400,000 to 500,000 distinct CDR3 sequences; about 15% of them appeared once. The ten largest account for approximately 15% of the sample.

This same sample was also taken into another study, of T cells in Graves' hyperthyroidism and ophthalmopathy.

The specimen comprised peripheral blood mononuclear cells (PBMCs), sampled at new diagnosis, from a patient treated with antithyroid drugs. These receptors were obtained from a woman aged 25-40 years with Graves disease. Donor details come from another sample of the same person, matched by shared clones.

A few counts support this clonotype. This sequence joins TRBV20-1 and TRBJ2-5; TRBD2 might be the D (7 bases). V lost 6 bases, J lost 5 bases, and 13 bases lay in between. Germline CDR1 DFQATT, CDR2 SNEGSKA (reference sequence). This CDR3 has 12 amino acids. This CDR3 is CSARGRGETQYF. Written as DNA, the CDR3 is TGCAGTGCCCGGGGGAGGGGGGAGACCCAGTACTTC.

In its sample, this clonotype was seen a few times. The chain carries TRBV19 and TRBJ1-2; TRBD1 might be the D (5 bases). The CDR3 covers 16 residues. Trimming left V 4 bases short and J 3 bases short, with 18 bases between. CDR1 and CDR2 (germline): LNHDA, SQIVND (reference sequence). The chain's CDR3 is CASSKTQGGAYYGYTF. Here the CDR3 DNA reads TGTGCCAGTAGTAAAACCCAGGGAGGGGCTTACTATGGCTACACCTTC.

This clonotype was counted many times. The chain couples TRBV2 to TRBJ1-1; TRBD1 matches 8 bases. Trimming at V came to 6 bases and at J to 0 bases, leaving 3 bases not matched to a gene. Germline V gene data show CDR1 as SNHLY and CDR2 as FYNNEI. This CDR3 contains 14 residues. The CDR3 DNA reads TGTGCCAGCAGCTCAGGGGGCGTGAACACTGAAGCTTTCTTT. Translated: CASSSGGVNTEAFF. The full variable domain, rest sourced from reference TRBV2 and TRBJ1-1, is EPEVTQTPSHQVTQMGQEVILRCVPISNHLYFYWYRQILGQKVEFLVSFYNNEISEKSEIFDDQFSVERPDGSNFTLKIRSTKLEDSAMYFCASSSGGVNTEAFFGQGTRLTVV.

This clonotype has a count of ten or more. The chain carries TRBV6-1 and TRBJ2-7; no definite D call. Germline V lookup: CDR1 MNHNS, CDR2 SASEGT. V was trimmed by 5 bases and J by 3 bases, leaving 2 bases between them. This CDR3 is 10 amino acids long. The CDR3 DNA reads TGTGCCAGCAGTCACTACGAGCAGTACTTC. It encodes CASSHYEQYF.

This clonotype was recorded at least ten times. V gene TRBV6-1 combines with J gene TRBJ2-2; the match to TRBD2 covers 15 bases. Germline trimming cut 8 bases from V and 5 bases from J; bases unmatched to any gene: 6. Germline-derived CDR1 and CDR2 are MNHNS and SASEGT. This CDR3 comprises 16 residues. The CDR3 coding sequence is TGTGCCAGCTCGGGACTAGCGGGAGGAGGGACCGGGGAGCTGTTTTTT. Its translation is CASSGLAGGGTGELFF.

The genes are TRBV6-1 and TRBJ2-5, with D perhaps matching TRBD1 (5 bases). The germline V gene encodes CDR1 MNHNS and CDR2 SASEGT. This CDR3 has 17 amino acids. Between the trimmed V and J ends, which lost 1 base and 4 bases, there was a span of 19 bases. CDR3 residues: CASSEGVGEKKVETQYF. In nucleotides, the CDR3 is TGTGCCAGCAGTGAAGGGGTAGGGGAAAAGAAGGTAGAGACCCAGTACTTC.

Ten or more counts support this clonotype. The CDR3 bases are TGTGCCAGCAGCCAAGGACGACATACAGATACGCAGTATTTT. Translation gives CASSQGRHTDTQYF. The genes are TRBV14 and TRBJ2-3; D unresolved. The CDR3 runs to 14 residues. The V end was cut by 1 base, the J end by 3 bases, with 8 bases between. Per germline, CDR1 SGHDN and CDR2 FVKESK. The whole variable domain, remainder taken from reference TRBV14 and TRBJ2-3, is EAGVTQFPSHSVIEKGQTVTLRCDPISGHDNLYWYRRVMGKEIKFLLHFVKESKQDESGMPNNRFLAERTGGTYSTLKVQPAELEDSGVYFCASSQGRHTDTQYFGPGTRLTVL.

This clonotype was seen repeatedly, ten times or more. The chain carries TRBV15 and TRBJ2-7, with 7 nucleotides matching TRBD1. CDR1 and CDR2 from the germline V gene are LNHNV and YYDKDF (reference sequence). The V segment lost 3 bases and the J segment 5 bases; nucleotides outside the gene matches: 4. The CDR3 loop spans 13 amino acids. CDR3 amino acids: CATSRQGDHEQYF. The DNA of the CDR3 is TGTGCCACCAGCAGGCAGGGGGACCACGAGCAGTACTTC.

The sample holds many counts of this clonotype. The CDR3 region has the DNA TGTGCCAGCAGCGTAGCCGGGGGCGAAGCTTTCTTT. Protein product: CASSVAGGEAFF. The chain joins TRBV9 to TRBJ1-1, with D perhaps TRBD1 (6 bases). Between the trimmed V and J ends, which lost 0 bases and 8 bases, there was a span of 8 bases. The CDR3 runs 12 residues. The V gene's germline CDR1 is SGDLS and CDR2 YYNGEE.

About this clonotype: One base away lies a much larger clone, so this may be a sequencing read error. The chain recombines TRBV13 with TRBJ1-2, with 8 bases fitting TRBD1. This CDR3 has 16 residues. In germline, CDR1 is PRHDT, CDR2 FYEKMQ (reference sequence). CDR3 protein: CVSSWEGQAKNYGYTF. CDR3 sequence (DNA): TGTGTCAGCAGCTGGGAGGGACAGGCGAAAAACTATGGCTACACCTTC.

This clonotype showed up just a few times. The chain employs TRBV25-1 and TRBJ1-1; 8 bases align to TRBD1. V lost 7 bases to trimming and J lost 5 bases; unmatched junction nucleotides: 9. The germline V gene encodes CDR1 MGHDK and CDR2 SYGVNS. The CDR3 spans 14 residues. CDR3 in amino acids: CASTDRGFGTEAFF. The CDR3 DNA is TGTGCCAGCACCGACAGGGGTTTTGGGACTGAAGCTTTCTTT. The full variable domain, in which reference TRBV25-1 and TRBJ1-1 provide the parts outside the CDR3, is EADIYQTPRYLVIGTGKKITLECSQTMGHDKMYWYQQDPGMELHLIHYSYGVNSTEKGDLSSESTVSRIRTEHFPLTLESARPSHTSQYLCASTDRGFGTEAFFGQGTRLTVV.

This clonotype was found many times. The rearrangement joins TRBV13 to TRBJ2-5; no clear D gene. There are 15 residues in the CDR3. From germline, CDR1 is PRHDT and CDR2 FYEKMQ (reference sequence). V lost 6 bases and J 5 bases, leaving 19 bases between the germline ends. In nucleotides, the CDR3 is TGTGCCAGCAGTGAGAGGACCTCCTCAGCGGAGACCCAGTACTTC. Translation: CASSERTSSAETQYF.

This clonotype appeared a few times. The V gene is TRBV29-1, the J gene TRBJ1-3, with no clear D. The V end lost 5 bases, the J end lost 7 bases, and 12 bases lay between the germline ends. Per the germline V gene, CDR1 is SQVTM and CDR2 is ANQGSEA. The CDR3 loop spans 12 amino acids. The CDR3 region has the DNA TGCAGCGTTCAGGTTGCGGGGAACACCATATATTTT. Residues: CSVQVAGNTIYF.

The V gene is TRBV11-1, the J gene TRBJ2-5, with 8 bases fitting TRBD2. This CDR3 region has 15 residues. The V and J ends lost 2 bases and 5 bases, in that order; junction bases with no gene match: 7. Germline lookup yields CDR1 SGHAT and CDR2 FQDESV (reference sequence). The CDR3 loop is CASSLRGLVGETQYF. Written as DNA, the CDR3 is TGTGCCAGCAGCTTAAGGGGACTAGTCGGGGAGACCCAGTACTTC.

This clonotype was seen many times. The chain combines TRBV5-6 with TRBJ2-3; TRBD1 is a possible D gene (6 bases). CDR1 and CDR2 from the germline V gene are SGHDT and YYEEEE. The CDR3 has 15 residues. The V end lost 4 bases, the J end lost 2 bases, and 14 bases lay between the germline ends. In DNA form, the CDR3 reads TGTGCCAGCAGCATACGGACAGCTACCACAGATACGCAGTATTTT. Its translation: CASSIRTATTDTQYF.

This sequence joins TRBV24-1 and TRBJ2-2; D unresolved. The germline V gene has CDR1 KGHDR and CDR2 SFDVKD. The CDR3 loop spans 16 amino acids. The V and J ends lost 5 bases and 3 bases respectively, with 15 bases between them. This CDR3 is CATSGKAGFDTGELFF. DNA for the CDR3: TGTGCCACCAGTGGGAAAGCAGGCTTCGACACCGGGGAGCTGTTTTTT.

There are many counts of this clonotype. This sequence joins TRBV2 and TRBJ2-2, with 8 bases aligning to TRBD2. The ends lost 6 bases at V and 8 bases at J; junction bases unmatched: 8. Germline V gene sequence: CDR1 SNHLY, CDR2 FYNNEI. The CDR3 loop spans 14 amino acids. The DNA for the CDR3 is TGTGCCAGCAGGAAGACTAGCGCGGGGGGGGAGCTGTTTTTT. Translation: CASRKTSAGGELFF.

This clonotype was counted at least ten times. The chain is built from TRBV3-1 and TRBJ2-1, with D hard to call. The V gene lost 3 bases and the J gene lost 0 bases, with 9 bases spanning the gap. Germline CDR1 is LGHDT and CDR2 is YNNKEL (reference sequence). This CDR3 has 15 residues. The CDR3 protein is CASSQRSSSYNEQFF. For the CDR3, the DNA is TGTGCCAGCAGCCAGCGGTCGAGCTCCTACAATGAGCAGTTCTTC.

This clonotype was recorded at least ten times. This chain joins TRBV7-8 and TRBJ2-3, with TRBD2 matching 13 bases. V shed 4 bases and J 3 bases; nucleotides not matched to a gene: 13. The CDR3 runs 19 residues. Per germline, CDR1 SGHVS and CDR2 FQNEAQ. The CDR3 DNA follows: TGTGCCAGCAGCTCGATAAAGAGGACTAGCGGGAGAGTAACAGATACGCAGTATTTT. As protein: CASSSIKRTSGRVTDTQYF.